This T cell receptor beta chain was captured in a study of spatial heterogeneity in lung cancer. Study-wide context: A consistent excess of beta-chain over alpha-chain sequences was detected.

This clonotype was counted at least ten times. Indicated time point: blood at routine non-recurrence follow-up after resection. From tumor, nontumor lung or frozen PBMC, whole RNA was taken unsorted for sequencing. V was clipped by 4 bases and J by 3 bases, with 18 bases between them. This CDR3 region has 16 residues. TCRdb fed the 5' RACE reads into MiXCR, producing one record per CDR3 protein. The data hold some 46,000 distinct CDR3 sequences, with roughly 10% observed a single time. The source is a male donor with early-stage non-small cell lung cancer. The sample was PBMCs, taken at follow-up. The V gene is TRBV12-3 or TRBV12-4, the J gene TRBJ1-1; D is perhaps TRBD1 (5 bases). The CDR3 DNA reads TGTGCCAGCAGTTCCCTCGTTGGACACCGATACACTGAAGCTTTCTTT. This translates into CASSSLVGHRYTEAFF.